This entry concerns a single T cell receptor beta chain. What it recognizes is unknown. This CDR3 region has 16 residues. The trim removed 6 bases at V and 0 bases at J, leaving 6 bases unmatched. Germline CDR1 is SEHNR and CDR2 is FQNEAQ (reference sequence). The data derive from a study of OX40 agonist ivuxolimab in advanced cancers. Whole-study context: Subjects had a mean age of approximately 60 years, with a range of roughly 23 to 80; more than 75% were male.

Study-level findings and limits: The study found that CD8+ T cells averaged more expanded clones than CD4+.

Sequencing used immunoSEQ multiplex PCR; TCRdb keeps in-frame clones, though not all of them. The sample gives about 20,000 clones, roughly 80% of which show up once; 45% to 55% is in the top ten. The source of this sequence is an adult with an advanced solid tumor such as melanoma, head and neck, liver or kidney cancer. This chain joins TRBV7-9 and TRBJ1-1, with 11 bases identical to TRBD1. The starting material was CD4+ or CD8+ T cells sorted from blood, obtained in a trial of the OX40 agonist ivuxolimab. CDR3 loop: CASRDRTGGMNTEAFF. The DNA for the CDR3 is TGTGCCAGCAGAGATAGGACAGGGGGCATGAACACTGAAGCTTTCTTT. Looking up the rest from reference TRBV7-9 and TRBJ1-1 gives the full variable domain: DTGVSQNPRHKITKRGQNVTFRCDPISEHNRLYWYRQTLGQGPEFLTYFQNEAQLEKSRLLSDRFSAERPKGSFSTLEIQRTEQGDSAMYLCASRDRTGGMNTEAFFGQGTRLTVV.